This T cell receptor (beta chain) was sequenced during a study of cytomegalovirus exposure and HLA in healthy donors. While the first cohort had 600 to 750 subjects, the donors belonged to the separate validation cohort of 120 subjects. TCRdb's table, derived via immunoSEQ multiplex PCR, lists solely in-frame clones and lacks some. This sample has tens of thousands of clones, with more than 85% found just once. Sequenced material: PBMCs. The TCR sequence derives from a woman aged 18-29 years in good health and CMV-seropositive.

The CDR3 DNA reads TGTGCCAGCAGCCGGGGGACAGGGGGCCCCCTCTTTAATGAAAAACTGTTTTTT. This sequence encodes CASSRGTGGPLFNEKLFF. The chain combines TRBV7-9 with TRBJ1-4, with 12 bases that match TRBD1. Germline values: CDR1 SEHNR, CDR2 FQNEAQ (reference sequence). This CDR3 is built from 18 residues. With 5 bases clipped from V and 4 bases from J, the junction kept 11 bases outside the gene matches.